The 18 T cell receptor beta chains presented below share a single source sample, sequenced in a study of CD8+ T cells in alopecia areata. Treatment indicated: oral pan-JAK inhibitor, 5-10 mg twice daily. Isolated RNA was reverse transcribed into cDNA used as the sequencing template. The table came from immunoSEQ multiplex PCR; TCRdb's copy has only in-frame clones and leaves some out. The repertoire holds roughly 100,000 clones, with over 75% as singletons. The sequenced sample was CD8+ T cells sorted from blood, obtained at approximately week 31, from a patient treated with tofacitinib. These receptors were collected from a human donor with alopecia areata.

V usage is TRBV27 and J usage is TRBJ2-1, with D hard to call. V lost 1 base to trimming and J lost 0 bases, with 13 bases between them. Germline V lookup: CDR1 MNHEY, CDR2 SMNVEV (reference sequence). The CDR3 is 17 amino acids. CDR3 region: CASSLYVRQSSYNEQFF. DNA of the CDR3: TGTGCCAGCAGTTTATATGTGCGGCAAAGCTCCTACAATGAGCAGTTCTTC.

V usage is TRBV27 and J usage is TRBJ2-2; 13 bases agree with TRBD2. CDR1 and CDR2 (germline): MNHEY, SMNVEV (reference sequence). The length of the CDR3 is 14 residues. With 8 bases clipped from V and 8 bases from J, the junction kept 5 bases outside the gene matches. CDR3 residues: CASGLAGVGGELFF. Here the CDR3 DNA reads TGTGCCAGCGGACTAGCGGGAGTCGGAGGGGAGCTGTTTTTT.

DNA of the CDR3: TGTGCCAGCAGCTACCAGAGGGGAGGAGAGCAGTACTTC. The encoded protein is CASSYQRGGEQYF. V and J are TRBV7-6 and TRBJ2-7; possible D gene TRBD2, 6 bases. The CDR3 totals 13 residues. Germline lookup yields CDR1 SGHVS and CDR2 FNYEAQ. The germline V and J ends were trimmed by 4 bases and 7 bases, with 14 bases remaining between them.

CDR3: CASRLTGGAGNEQFF. The CDR3 DNA sequence: TGTGCCAGTAGGTTGACAGGGGGCGCCGGCAATGAGCAGTTCTTC. The V call is TRBV19, the J call TRBJ2-1, with 10 positions matching TRBD1. Germline trimming cut 6 bases from V and 6 bases from J; bases unmatched to any gene: 8. The CDR3 runs to 15 residues. Germline V lookup: CDR1 LNHDA, CDR2 SQIVND (reference sequence).

This clone came up once. A much larger clone lies a single base off, so this may be a read error. V usage is TRBV11-1 and J usage is TRBJ1-1; maybe TRBD1 (6 bases). The CDR3 length is 12 residues. The V gene lost 3 bases and the J gene lost 4 bases, with 6 bases spanning the gap. Germline lookup yields CDR1 SGHAT and CDR2 FQDESV (reference sequence). DNA of the CDR3: TGTGCCAGCAGCTTGGGGGCCACTGAAGCTTTCTTT. Its protein is CASSLGATEAFF.

The chain carries TRBV5-1 and TRBJ2-1, with TRBD2 as a possible D gene (5 bases). The CDR3 contains 12 residues. With 0 bases removed from V and 9 bases from J, the gap between germline ends came to 7 bases. Germline V CDR1 and CDR2: SGHRS, YFSETQ. The CDR3 spells CASSLVAPEQFF. As DNA, the CDR3 is TGCGCCAGCAGCTTGGTAGCGCCTGAGCAGTTCTTC.

This clone appeared a single time. The chain is built from TRBV30 and TRBJ2-1, with D tentatively TRBD2 (5 bases). The germline V gene has CDR1 GTSNPN and CDR2 SVGIG (reference sequence). Trimming stripped 7 bases from V and 2 bases from J, with 12 bases between. The CDR3 is 13 amino acids. The CDR3: CASDYNTYNEQFF. CDR3 nucleotide sequence: TGTGCCTCTGACTATAATACCTACAATGAGCAGTTCTTC.

CDR3: CAWKTTGEGTEAFF. CDR3 nucleotides: TGTGCCTGGAAGACGACAGGGGAGGGCACTGAAGCTTTCTTT. This rearrangement joins TRBV30 to TRBJ1-1; 8 bases fit TRBD1. The junction had 8 bases not matched to a gene; V was cut back by 4 bases and J by 4 bases. The CDR3 contains 14 residues. Germline values: CDR1 GTSNPN, CDR2 SVGIG (reference sequence).

This clone was detected a few times. The CDR3 protein is CASSQGGTLTGELFF. CDR3 sequence (DNA): TGCGCCAGCAGCCAAGGGGGGACACTCACCGGGGAGCTGTTTTTT. The V and J genes are TRBV4-1 and TRBJ2-2; D is perhaps TRBD1 (6 bases). Trimming left V 1 base short and J 4 bases short, with 10 bases between. The CDR3 runs to 15 residues. Germline CDR1 MGHRA, CDR2 YSYEKL.

This clone was seen only once. The germline gene is not matched at one end of the junction; a read error may be the cause. This chain connects TRBV7-6 to TRBJ2-5, with unresolved D. The CDR3 spans 12 residues. Looked up from germline, CDR1 is SGHVS and CDR2 is FNYEAQ. Written as DNA, the CDR3 is TGTGCCAGCAGCTCCGATAGAGAGGCCCAGTACTTC. Translating gives CASSSDREAQYF.

The gene calls are TRBV29-1 and TRBJ2-7; D not resolved. Germline values: CDR1 SQVTM, CDR2 ANQGSEA. The V and J ends lost 0 bases and 2 bases respectively, with 14 bases between them. The CDR3 sequence is 15 residues long. CDR3 in amino acids: CSVEEEGSVAYEQYF. Here the CDR3 DNA reads TGCAGCGTTGAAGAGGAAGGTTCTGTGGCCTACGAGCAGTACTTC.

This rearrangement joins TRBV28 to TRBJ2-3; tentatively, D is TRBD2 (5 bases). Germline-derived CDR1 and CDR2 are MDHEN and SYDVKM. Trimming shortened V by 7 bases and J by 2 bases, and 22 bases separated the two germline ends. The CDR3 length is 17 residues. The CDR3 region is CASTPRPRGAVTDTQYF. Written as DNA, the CDR3 is TGTGCCAGCACCCCCCGCCCACGAGGAGCGGTCACAGATACGCAGTATTTT.

The sample holds one count of this clone. The chain carries TRBV27 and TRBJ1-2; TRBD1 matches 8 bases. This CDR3 comprises 12 residues. J was trimmed by 6 bases and V by 8 bases; bases with no gene match: 5. The germline V gene encodes CDR1 MNHEY and CDR2 SMNVEV (reference sequence). The CDR3 DNA is TGTGCCAGCCGAGACAGGGGCAATGGCTACACCTTC. Translating it yields CASRDRGNGYTF.

The chain combines TRBV5-5 with TRBJ2-7, with D unresolved. The CDR3 has 14 amino acids. CDR1 and CDR2 from the germline V gene are SGHKS and YYEKEE (reference sequence). Trimming took off 1 base at V and 0 bases at J, with 8 bases between the two ends. CDR3 nucleotide sequence: TGTGCCAGCAGCTTGCTCACAGTCTCCTACGAGCAGTACTTC. This gives the protein CASSLLTVSYEQYF. Looking up the rest from reference TRBV5-5 and TRBJ2-7 gives the full variable domain: DAGVTQSPTHLIKTRGQQVTLRCSPISGHKSVSWYQQVLGQGPQFIFQYYEKEERGRGNFPDRFSARQFPNYSSELNVNALLLGDSALYLCASSLLTVSYEQYFGPGTRLTVT.

J is TRBJ2-3 and V is TRBV29-1; 7 bases map to TRBD1. CDR1 SQVTM and CDR2 ANQGSEA come from the germline V gene. J lost 11 bases, V lost 7 bases, and 9 bases had no gene match. The length of the CDR3 is 11 residues. The CDR3 DNA is TGCAGCGGGGGGACAGCCTCTGAGCAGTATTTT. It is translated as CSGGTASEQYF.

The V call is TRBV29-1, the J call TRBJ2-3; 8 nucleotides align to TRBD1. The CDR3 extends over 18 amino acids. After removal of 4 bases from V and 4 bases from J, the junction contained 19 bases not matched to a gene. The germline V gene has CDR1 SQVTM and CDR2 ANQGSEA. The CDR3 DNA reads TGCAGCGTTGGGTTTCCCAACGGACAGGGAGTATCGTCAGATACGCAGTATTTT. This gives the protein CSVGFPNGQGVSSDTQYF.

The V call is TRBV29-1, the J call TRBJ2-2, with D uncertain. V dropped 5 bases and J dropped 0 bases, with 10 bases sitting between them. The length of the CDR3 is 14 residues. Germline CDR1 is SQVTM and CDR2 is ANQGSEA. As DNA, the CDR3 is TGCAGCGTTCCTGACAACTCGAACACCGGGGAGCTGTTTTTT. Its translation is CSVPDNSNTGELFF.

This clone is a singleton in its sample. This chain uses TRBV19 with TRBJ2-1, with D tentatively TRBD1 or TRBD2 (5 bases each). The V gene's germline CDR1 is LNHDA and CDR2 SQIVND (reference sequence). V was trimmed by 3 bases and J by 2 bases, leaving 11 bases between them. This CDR3 comprises 15 residues. The CDR3 region has the DNA TGTGCCAGTAGTATGCCCCTGGGGGCCTACAATGAGCAGTTCTTC. Translation gives CASSMPLGAYNEQFF.